This section outlines one TCR beta chain sequence together with its context. This sample is part of a study of blood T cell repertoires in COVID-19. About the study: From T cells, B-cell-depleted T cells, or PBMCs came the material, which was cDNA or gDNA.

Produced via immunoSEQ multiplex PCR; TCRdb's table is partial and in-frame only. The profile shows 250,000 to 300,000 clones, 88% of them singletons. The V end was cut by 0 bases, the J end by 3 bases, with 9 bases between. The germline gives CDR1 SGHAT, CDR2 FQNNGV. This CDR3 has 16 residues. The sequence was obtained from a woman aged 25 to 39 who had recovered from COVID-19. This chain links TRBV11-2 with TRBJ1-6; no reliable D call. Sequenced material: peripheral blood. This CDR3 reads CASSLDERSYNSPLHF. The CDR3 nucleotides read TGTGCCAGCAGCTTAGATGAGCGCAGCTATAATTCACCCCTCCACTTT.